A selection of T cell receptor beta chains follows, all from one sample in a study of blood T cell repertoires in COVID-19. Sequencing was performed with immunoSEQ multiplex PCR; in TCRdb, only in-frame clones are kept and a portion is missing. The sample lists some 290,000 clones; roughly 90% were seen once. What was sequenced was peripheral blood. These receptors came from a woman aged 25 to 39 with COVID-19, enrolled during active disease. Each CDR3 is given with its conserved first and last residue. D genes are given only for firm matches. Where a row states a size, it is once, few, many or the class of an expanded clone; other rows omit it.

>NA|20|NA|TRBV21-1|TRBJ2-5
TGTGCCAGCAGCAAACCCCGGGACAGGGATTTCGGGGGGTCCCAAGAGACCCAGTACTTC
CASSKPRDRDFGGSQETQYF
>NA|14|NA|TRBV3-1/TRBV3-2|TRBJ1-1
TGTGCCAGCAGCCAAGTCGACAGAAACACTGAAGCTTTCTTT
CASSQVDRNTEAFF
>NA|14|NA|TRBV9|TRBJ1-1
TGTGCCAGCAGCGGCAGGGCTCGAAACACTGAAGCTTTCTTT
CASSGRARNTEAFF
>TRBD1|12|NA|TRBV10-3|TRBJ2-7
TGTGCCATCAGGGACAGGGGATACGAGCAGTACTTC
CAIRDRGYEQYF
>TRBD1|15|NA|TRBV3-1/TRBV3-2|TRBJ2-7
TGTGCCAGCAGCCCGCCGGACAGGGTTCCGTACGAGCAGTACTTC
CASSPPDRVPYEQYF
>TRBD1|14|once|TRBV6-5|TRBJ2-7
TGTGCCAGCAGTTACTCGGGGGACAGATACGAGCAGTACTTC
CASSYSGDRYEQYF
>NA|14|NA|TRBV5-6|TRBJ2-5
TGTGCCAGCAGCTTGGTACAGGCCCAAGAGACCCAGTACTTC
CASSLVQAQETQYF
>NA|16|NA|TRBV2|TRBJ2-2
TGTGCCAGCAGTGAAAGGACAGCCCAAAACACCGGGGAGCTGTTTTTT
CASSERTAQNTGELFF
>TRBD1|14|NA|TRBV7-9|TRBJ2-7
TGTGCCAGCAGCGGCCGGGACAGGGGCTACGAGCAGTACTTC
CASSGRDRGYEQYF
>NA|14|NA|TRBV30|TRBJ1-4
TGTGCCTGGAGTGGGCGGGGAACTAATGAAAAACTGTTTTTT
CAWSGRGTNEKLFF
>TRBD2|12|few|TRBV28|TRBJ2-5
TGTGCCAGCAGTTTCGGACTAGCGGGTGTCTACTTC
CASSFGLAGVYF
>TRBD1|13|once|TRBV4-1|TRBJ1-2
TGCGCCAGCAGCCAAGGGGACAGCTATGGCTACACCTTC
CASSQGDSYGYTF
>TRBD2|14|NA|TRBV6-5|TRBJ2-7
TGTGCCAGCAGTTACGCGGGAGCAACCTACGAGCAGTACTTC
CASSYAGATYEQYF
>TRBD1|14|NA|TRBV7-3|TRBJ2-1
TGTGCCAGCAGCAGGGACAGGGACGTGGGTGAGCAGTTCTTC
CASSRDRDVGEQFF
>TRBD1|15|NA|TRBV5-1|TRBJ1-6
TGCGCCAGCAGCTTGACCGGGACAGGGCGATCACCCCTCCACTTT
CASSLTGTGRSPLHF
>TRBD1|16|NA|TRBV5-1|TRBJ1-4
TGCGCCAGCACCTCGTCCGGGACAGCAACTAATGAAAAACTGTTTTTT
CASTSSGTATNEKLFF
>NA|16|NA|TRBV24-1|TRBJ2-1
TGTGCCACCAGTGATTTTGAGCAGGGCGTCGATAATGAGCAGTTCTTC
CATSDFEQGVDNEQFF